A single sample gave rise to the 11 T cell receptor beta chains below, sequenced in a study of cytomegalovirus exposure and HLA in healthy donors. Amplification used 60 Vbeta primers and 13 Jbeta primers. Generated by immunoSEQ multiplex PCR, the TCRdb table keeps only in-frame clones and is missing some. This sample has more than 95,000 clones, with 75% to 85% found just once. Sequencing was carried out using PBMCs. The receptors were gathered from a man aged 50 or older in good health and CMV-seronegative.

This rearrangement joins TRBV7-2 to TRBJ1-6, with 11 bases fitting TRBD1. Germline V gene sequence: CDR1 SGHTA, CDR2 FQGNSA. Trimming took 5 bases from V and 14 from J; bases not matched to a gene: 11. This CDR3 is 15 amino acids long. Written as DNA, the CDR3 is TGTGCCAGCAGCACCACCGGGACAGGGGGTGATACCCTCCACTTT. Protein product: CASSTTGTGGDTLHF.

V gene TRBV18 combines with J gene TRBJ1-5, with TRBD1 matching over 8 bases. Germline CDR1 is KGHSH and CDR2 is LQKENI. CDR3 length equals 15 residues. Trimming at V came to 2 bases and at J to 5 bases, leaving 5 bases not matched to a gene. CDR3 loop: CASSPSGGPDQPQHF. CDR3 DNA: TGTGCCAGCTCACCATCAGGGGGCCCTGATCAGCCCCAGCATTTT.

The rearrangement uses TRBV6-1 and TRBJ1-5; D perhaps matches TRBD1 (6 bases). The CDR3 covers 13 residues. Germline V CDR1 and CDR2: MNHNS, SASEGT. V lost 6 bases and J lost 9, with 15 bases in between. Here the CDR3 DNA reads TGTGCCAGCAGGACAGGTCCCCGTTGGCCCCAGCATTTT. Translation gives CASRTGPRWPQHF.

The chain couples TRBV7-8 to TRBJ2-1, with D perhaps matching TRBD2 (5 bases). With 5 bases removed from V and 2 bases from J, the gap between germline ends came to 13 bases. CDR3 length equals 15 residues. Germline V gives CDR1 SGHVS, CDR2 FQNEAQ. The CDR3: CASSPARVTYNEQFF. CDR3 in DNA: TGTGCCAGCAGCCCAGCGAGGGTAACCTACAATGAGCAGTTCTTC. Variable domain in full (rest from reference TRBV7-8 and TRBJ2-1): GAGVSQSPRYKVAKRGQDVALRCDPISGHVSLFWYQQALGQGPEFLTYFQNEAQLDKSGLPSDRFFAERPEGSVSTLKIQRTQQEDSAVYLCASSPARVTYNEQFFGPGTRLTVL.

CDR3 sequence reads: CASSTGQENYGYTF. CDR3 nucleotides: TGTGCCAGCAGCACAGGACAGGAGAACTATGGCTACACCTTC. The J gene is TRBJ1-2, the V gene TRBV7-3, with TRBD1 matching 7 bases. The CDR3 has 14 amino acids. V was clipped by 5 bases and J by 2 bases; unmatched bases: 5. CDR1 is SGHTA and CDR2 is FQGTGA in the germline V gene. Filled out from reference TRBV7-3 and TRBJ1-2, the complete variable domain reads GAGVSQTPSNKVTEKGKYVELRCDPISGHTALYWYRQSLGQGPEFLIYFQGTGAADDSGLPNDRFFAVRPEGSVSTLKIQRTERGDSAVYLCASSTGQENYGYTFGSGTRLTVV.

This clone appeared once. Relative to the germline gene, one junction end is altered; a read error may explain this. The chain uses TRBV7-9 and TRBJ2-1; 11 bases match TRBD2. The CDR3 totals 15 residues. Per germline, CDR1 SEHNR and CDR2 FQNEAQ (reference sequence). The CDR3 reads CSSRPGLADYNEQFF. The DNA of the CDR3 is TGTTCCAGCAGACCGGGACTAGCGGATTACAATGAGCAGTTCTTC. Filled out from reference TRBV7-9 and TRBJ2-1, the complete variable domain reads DTGVSQNPRHKITKRGQNVTFRCDPISEHNRLYWYRQTLGQGPEFLTYFQNEAQLEKSRLLSDRFSAERPKGSFSTLEIQRTEQGDSAMYLCSSRPGLADYNEQFFGPGTRLTVL.

CDR3 DNA sequence: TGTGCCAGTAGTATGAAGGGGGATGAGACCCAGTACTTC. This codes for CASSMKGDETQYF. The rearrangement uses TRBV19 and TRBJ2-5; tentatively, D is TRBD1 (6 bases). This CDR3 is 13 amino acids long. From germline, CDR1 is LNHDA and CDR2 SQIVND (reference sequence). V was cut by 3 bases and J by 5 bases, with 10 bases left in between.

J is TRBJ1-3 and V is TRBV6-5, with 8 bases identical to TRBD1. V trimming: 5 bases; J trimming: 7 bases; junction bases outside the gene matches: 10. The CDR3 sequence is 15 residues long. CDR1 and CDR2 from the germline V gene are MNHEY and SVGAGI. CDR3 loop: CASSLDRASSNTIYF. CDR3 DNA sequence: TGTGCCAGCAGTCTGGACAGGGCTTCATCGAACACCATATATTTT.

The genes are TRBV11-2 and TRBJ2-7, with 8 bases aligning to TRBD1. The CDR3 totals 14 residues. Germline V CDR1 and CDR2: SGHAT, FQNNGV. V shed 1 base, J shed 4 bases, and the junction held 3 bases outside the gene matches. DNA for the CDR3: TGTGCCAGCAGCTTAGGGACAGGGCGGTACGAGCAGTACTTC. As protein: CASSLGTGRYEQYF.

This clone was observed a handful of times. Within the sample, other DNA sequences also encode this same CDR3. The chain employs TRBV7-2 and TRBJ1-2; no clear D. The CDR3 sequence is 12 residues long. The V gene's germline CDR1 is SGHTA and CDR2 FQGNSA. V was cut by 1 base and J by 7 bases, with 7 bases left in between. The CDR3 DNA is TGTGCCAGCAGCTTAGATCGGGGTGGCTACACCTTC. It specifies CASSLDRGGYTF.

The CDR3 coding sequence is TGTGCCAGCAGCTTGGCCGGGTGGCAGGGGGGATTGGGAGAGACCCAGTACTTC. Translation: CASSLAGWQGGLGETQYF. The chain links TRBV5-4 to TRBJ2-5; D possibly corresponds to TRBD1 (7 bases). The CDR3 contains 18 residues. Germline loops: CDR1 SGHNT, CDR2 YYREEE (reference sequence). V gave up 0 bases and J gave up 4 bases, with 22 bases separating them.